A selection of T cell receptor beta chains follows, all from one sample in a study of blood T cells in healthy people across ages. TCRdb reprocessed the 5' RACE reads via MiXCR and lists one record per CDR3 protein. The sample holds more than 900,000 distinct CDR3 sequences; about 25% are singletons and the top ten take 0.65% to 0.95%. Another study also made use of these data, one on T cells of mothers and their children.

Input material: blood. Source of these receptors: a girl aged 2 to 10 in good health. Both conserved end residues are part of each CDR3. A D gene is named only where the DNA matches it firmly. Clone size is stated in some rows and not others, as once, few, many or a class when expanded.

d_call | clone_size | j_call | v_call | cdr3_aa | cdr3_nt
TRBD1 | - | TRBJ1-1 | TRBV6-6 | CASQGARGTEAFF | TGTGCCAGCCAGGGGGCGAGGGGCACTGAAGCTTTCTTT
- | few | TRBJ1-1 | TRBV28 | CASSLWDTEAFF | TGTGCCAGCAGTTTGTGGGATACTGAAGCTTTCTTT
- | - | TRBJ2-2 | TRBV10-1 | CASSEYKSNTGELFF | TGCGCCAGCAGTGAGTACAAATCGAACACCGGGGAGCTGTTTTTT
TRBD1 | - | TRBJ2-6 | TRBV7-9 | CASSSGTAFSGANVLTF | TGTGCCAGCAGCTCGGGGACAGCCTTTTCTGGGGCCAACGTCCTGACTTTC
TRBD1 | - | TRBJ2-5 | TRBV6-1 | CASSEHGQGGKTQYF | TGTGCCAGCAGTGAACACGGACAGGGTGGGAAGACCCAGTACTTC
TRBD1 | once | TRBJ1-2 | TRBV7-9 | CASSAPRDRRYTF | TGTGCCAGCAGCGCACCCAGGGACAGACGCTACACCTTC
TRBD1 | - | TRBJ1-3 | TRBV6-5 | CASSRHGQGGNTIYF | TGTGCCAGCAGCCGCCATGGACAGGGAGGAAACACCATATATTTT
- | few | TRBJ2-7 | TRBV4-1 | CASSQGRKNGDEQYF | TGCGCCAGCAGCCAGGGGCGCAAGAACGGCGACGAGCAGTACTTC
TRBD2 | - | TRBJ2-7 | TRBV27 | CASSNPAGGSYEQYF | TGTGCCAGCAGTAACCCTGCGGGGGGGTCTTACGAGCAGTACTTC
TRBD2 | - | TRBJ2-5 | TRBV6-2/TRBV6-3 | CASTERGVQETQYF | TGTGCCAGCACTGAGCGGGGGGTACAAGAGACCCAGTACTTC
TRBD1 | many | TRBJ2-3 | TRBV4-3 | CASSPGTDTDTQYF | TGCGCCAGCAGTCCCGGGACAGACACAGATACGCAGTATTTT
- | - | TRBJ2-5 | TRBV7-8 | CASSLEQQGLEETQYF | TGTGCCAGCAGCTTAGAACAGCAGGGGTTGGAAGAGACCCAGTACTTC
TRBD1 | many | TRBJ2-3 | TRBV7-8 | CASSLNRGPADTQYF | TGTGCCAGCAGCTTAAACAGGGGGCCCGCAGATACGCAGTATTTT
TRBD2 | - | TRBJ2-1 | TRBV28 | CASSFDRTSGRYNEQFF | TGTGCCAGCAGTTTCGACAGGACTAGCGGGAGGTACAATGAGCAGTTCTTC
- | many | TRBJ1-4 | TRBV28 | CASRGLLDNEKLFF | TGTGCCAGCAGAGGGCTTTTGGATAATGAAAAACTGTTTTTT
TRBD2 | few | TRBJ2-5 | TRBV20-1 | CSADPGTSWETQYF | TGCAGTGCAGACCCCGGGACTAGCTGGGAGACCCAGTACTTC
- | - | TRBJ2-1 | TRBV7-9 | CASSQRDDSYNEQFF | TGTGCCAGCAGCCAGAGGGATGACTCCTACAATGAGCAGTTTTTC
TRBD1 | few | TRBJ1-5 | TRBV12-3/TRBV12-4 | CASRQTGANQPQHF | TGTGCCAGCAGACAGACAGGGGCCAATCAGCCCCAGCATTTT
- | few | TRBJ1-1 | TRBV27 | CASSFVGSTEAFF | TGTGCCAGCAGTTTTGTGGGGAGTACTGAAGCTTTCTTT
- | - | TRBJ2-6 | TRBV5-1 | CASSLTQTGANVLTF | TGCGCCAGCAGCTTGACCCAGACTGGGGCCAACGTCCTGACTTTC
- | few | TRBJ2-5 | TRBV20-1 | CSARIGSSVEETQYF | TGCAGTGCTCGTATTGGGTCTAGCGTAGAAGAGACCCAGTACTTC
- | - | TRBJ2-1 | TRBV20-1 | CSARGREAGRYNEQFF | TGCAGTGCTAGGGGGAGAGAGGCGGGGAGATACAATGAGCAGTTCTTC
TRBD2 | few | TRBJ2-3 | TRBV6-6 | CASSHGLAQYF | TGTGCCAGCAGTCATGGACTAGCGCAGTATTTT
- | - | TRBJ1-4 | TRBV13 | CASSLVDATDATNEKLFF | TGTGCCAGCAGCTTAGTAGACGCGACCGACGCAACTAATGAAAAACTGTTTTTT
TRBD1 | - | TRBJ2-5 | TRBV29-1 | CSARDSRETQYF | TGCAGCGCGAGGGACAGCAGAGAGACCCAGTACTTC
TRBD2 | few | TRBJ2-3 | TRBV6-4 | CASSDGGGALDTQYF | TGTGCCAGCAGTGACGGCGGGGGGGCCCTGGATACGCAGTATTTT
- | few | TRBJ2-5 | TRBV12-3/TRBV12-4 | CASSLRVKETQYF | TGTGCCAGCAGTCTCAGAGTAAAAGAGACCCAGTACTTC
- | few | TRBJ2-4 | TRBV20-1 | CSAGLGAKNIQYF | TGCAGTGCTGGTCTCGGGGCCAAAAACATTCAGTACTTC
- | - | TRBJ2-7 | TRBV7-8 | CASSYEQEQYF | TGTGCCAGCAGTTATGAACAGGAGCAGTACTTC
- | few | TRBJ2-1 | TRBV4-1 | CASSQVPWGHGGNEQFF | TGCGCCAGCAGCCAAGTCCCCTGGGGGCACGGAGGCAATGAGCAGTTCTTC
- | - | TRBJ2-7 | TRBV29-1 | CSVRETGYEQYF | TGCAGCGTTAGGGAAACAGGCTACGAGCAGTACTTC
- | - | TRBJ1-2 | TRBV29-1 | CSGARDFYPYYGYTF | TGCAGCGGAGCGCGGGACTTTTACCCCTACTATGGCTACACCTTC
- | many | TRBJ2-5 | TRBV12-3/TRBV12-4 | CASSLTSRETQYF | TGCGCCAGCAGCTTGACCAGCAGAGAGACCCAGTACTTC
- | once | TRBJ2-5 | TRBV9 | CASSPRQHLETQYF | TGTGCCAGCAGCCCTCGGCAACACTTAGAGACCCAGTACTTC
- | - | TRBJ1-3 | TRBV14 | CASSQDGGSTIYF | TGTGCCAGCAGCCAAGACGGCGGAAGCACCATATATTTT